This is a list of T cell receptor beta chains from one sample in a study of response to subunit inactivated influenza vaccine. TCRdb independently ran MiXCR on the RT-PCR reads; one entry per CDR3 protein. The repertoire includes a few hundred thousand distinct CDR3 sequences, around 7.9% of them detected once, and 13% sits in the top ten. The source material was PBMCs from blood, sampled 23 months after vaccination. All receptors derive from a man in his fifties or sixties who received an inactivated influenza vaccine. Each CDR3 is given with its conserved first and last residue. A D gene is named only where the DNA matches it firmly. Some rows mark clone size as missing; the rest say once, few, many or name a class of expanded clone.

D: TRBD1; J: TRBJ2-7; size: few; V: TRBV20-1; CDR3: CSASIGQGIEYF; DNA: TGCAGTGCTAGCATAGGACAGGGAATTGAGTACTTC
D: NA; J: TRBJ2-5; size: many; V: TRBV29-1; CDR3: CSVERGMKTQYF; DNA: TGCAGCGTTGAAAGGGGCATGAAGACCCAGTACTTC
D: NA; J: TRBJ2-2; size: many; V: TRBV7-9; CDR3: CASSPDLSTGELFF; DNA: TGTGCCAGCAGCCCCGACTTGTCCACCGGGGAGCTGTTTTTT
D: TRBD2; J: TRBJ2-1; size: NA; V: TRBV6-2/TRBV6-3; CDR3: CASRRSGTSLGNEQFF; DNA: TGTGCCAGCAGGCGCTCCGGGACTAGTCTAGGCAATGAGCAGTTCTTC
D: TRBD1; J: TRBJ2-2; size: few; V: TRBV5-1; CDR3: CASSLGQGGGTGELFF; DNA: TGCGCCAGCAGCCTGGGACAGGGCGGTGGGACCGGGGAGCTGTTTTTT
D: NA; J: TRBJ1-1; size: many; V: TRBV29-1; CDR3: CSVVVGFTEAFF; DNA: TGCAGCGTTGTGGTAGGGTTTACTGAAGCTTTCTTT
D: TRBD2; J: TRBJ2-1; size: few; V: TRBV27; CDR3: CASSQGLAGLFEQFF; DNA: TGTGCCAGCAGCCAGGGACTAGCGGGGTTATTTGAGCAGTTCTTC
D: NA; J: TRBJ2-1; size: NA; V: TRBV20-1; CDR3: CSARVPGKNEQFF; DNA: TGCAGTGCTAGAGTTCCGGGGAAGAATGAGCAGTTCTTC
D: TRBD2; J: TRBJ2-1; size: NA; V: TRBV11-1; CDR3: CASSPDGLGGSAYNEQFF; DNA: TGTGCCAGCAGCCCCGACGGCCTGGGCGGGAGCGCCTACAATGAGCAGTTCTTC
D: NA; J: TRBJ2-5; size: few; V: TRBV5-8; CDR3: CASSRDDSTQYF; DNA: TGTGCCAGCAGCCGAGACGACTCGACCCAGTACTTC
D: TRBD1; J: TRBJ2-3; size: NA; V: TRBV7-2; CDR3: CASSLNGQGLSTDTQYF; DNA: TGTGCCAGCAGCCTAAACGGACAGGGCTTAAGCACAGATACGCAGTATTTT
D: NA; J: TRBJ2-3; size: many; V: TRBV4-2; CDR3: CASSQVGDHTDTQYF; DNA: TGTGCCAGCAGCCAAGTCGGGGATCACACAGATACGCAGTATTTT
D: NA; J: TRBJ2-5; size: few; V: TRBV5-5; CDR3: CASSLDATVRETQYF; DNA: TGTGCCAGCAGCTTGGATGCGACGGTCCGGGAGACCCAGTACTTC
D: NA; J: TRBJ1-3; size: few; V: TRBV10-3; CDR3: CAISAPSGNTIYF; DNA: TGTGCCATCAGTGCGCCCTCTGGAAACACCATATATTTT
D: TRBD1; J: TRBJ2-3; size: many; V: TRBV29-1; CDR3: CSTGTAITDTQYF; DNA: TGCAGCACCGGGACAGCAATCACAGATACGCAGTATTTT
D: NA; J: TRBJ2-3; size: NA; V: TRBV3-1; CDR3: CASSQDLTFGDTQYF; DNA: TGTGCCAGCAGCCAAGATTTGACTTTTGGAGATACGCAGTATTTT
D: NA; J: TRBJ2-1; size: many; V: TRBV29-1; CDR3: CSVVQVLLATRGNEQFF; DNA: TGCAGCGTTGTTCAAGTCTTACTAGCGACCAGGGGGAATGAGCAGTTCTTC
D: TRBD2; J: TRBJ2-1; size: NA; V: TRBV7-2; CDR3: CASSLRPGLANEQFF; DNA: TGTGCCAGCAGCTTACGTCCGGGACTAGCCAATGAGCAGTTCTTC
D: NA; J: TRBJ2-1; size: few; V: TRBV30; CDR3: CAWSGGGGNYNEQFF; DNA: TGTGCCTGGAGTGGTGGGGGGGGCAACTACAATGAGCAGTTCTTC
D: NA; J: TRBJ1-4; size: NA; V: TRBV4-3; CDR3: CASSHRDKNNEKLFF; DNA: TGCGCCAGCAGCCACAGGGATAAGAATAATGAAAAACTGTTTTTT
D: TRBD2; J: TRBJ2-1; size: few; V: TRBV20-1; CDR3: CSARPLLAGGLTEQFF; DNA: TGCAGTGCTAGACCCCTACTAGCGGGAGGGCTCACAGAGCAGTTCTTC
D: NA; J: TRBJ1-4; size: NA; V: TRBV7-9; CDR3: CASSPYATNEKLFF; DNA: TGTGCCAGCAGCCCGTATGCAACTAATGAAAAACTGTTTTTT
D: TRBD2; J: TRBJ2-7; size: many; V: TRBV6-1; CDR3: CASSESGASFEQYF; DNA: TGTGCCAGCAGTGAGAGCGGGGCATCTTTCGAGCAGTACTTC
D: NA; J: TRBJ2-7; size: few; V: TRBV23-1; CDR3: CASSHSTGILSYEQYF; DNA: TGCGCCAGCAGTCATTCAACCGGGATCCTCTCCTACGAGCAGTACTTC
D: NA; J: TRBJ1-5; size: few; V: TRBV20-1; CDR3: CSARGGRPNQPQHF; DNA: TGCAGTGCTAGAGGGGGCAGGCCTAATCAGCCCCAGCATTTT
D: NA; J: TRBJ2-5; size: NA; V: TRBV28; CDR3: CASSSIRPQETQYF; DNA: TGTGCCAGCAGCTCCATTAGGCCACAAGAGACCCAGTACTTC
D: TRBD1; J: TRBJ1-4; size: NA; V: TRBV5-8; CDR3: CASSLGHAGGGEKLFF; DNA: TGTGCCAGCAGCTTGGGTCATGCAGGGGGCGGTGAAAAACTGTTTTTT
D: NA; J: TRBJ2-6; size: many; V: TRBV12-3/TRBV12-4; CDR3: CASSLRGSGANVLTF; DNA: TGTGCCAGCAGCTTACGCGGGTCTGGGGCCAACGTCCTGACTTTC
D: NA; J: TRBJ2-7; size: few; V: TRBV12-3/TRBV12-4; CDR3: CASSGTPTLGYEQYF; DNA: TGTGCCAGCAGTGGGACTCCCACGCTGGGCTACGAGCAGTACTTC
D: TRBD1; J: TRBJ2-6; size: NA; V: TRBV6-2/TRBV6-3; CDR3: CASMARGYSGANVLTF; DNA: TGTGCCAGCATGGCCAGGGGGTACTCTGGGGCCAACGTCCTGACTTTC
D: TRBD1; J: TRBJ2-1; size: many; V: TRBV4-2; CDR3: CASSQNTPDRGNEQFF; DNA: TGTGCCAGCAGCCAAAATACCCCAGACAGGGGCAATGAGCAGTTCTTC
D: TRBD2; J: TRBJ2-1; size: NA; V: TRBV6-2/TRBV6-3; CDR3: CASSYIGGAYNEQFF; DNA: TGTGCCAGCAGTTATATCGGGGGGGCCTACAATGAGCAGTTCTTC
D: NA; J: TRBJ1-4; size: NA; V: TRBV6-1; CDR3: CASISGRTNEKLFF; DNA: TGTGCCAGCATCTCGGGACGGACGAATGAAAAACTGTTTTTT
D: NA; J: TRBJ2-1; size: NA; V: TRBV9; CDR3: CASSARPGAIEQFF; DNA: TGTGCCAGCAGCGCCCGTCCGGGGGCGATTGAGCAGTTCTTC
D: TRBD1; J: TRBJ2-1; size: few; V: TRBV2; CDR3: CASTTRDRGRDEQFF; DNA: TGTGCCAGCACAACCCGGGACAGGGGGCGCGATGAGCAGTTCTTC
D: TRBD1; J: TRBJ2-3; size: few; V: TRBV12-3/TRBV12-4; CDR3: CASSRAVTGTLRPDTQYF; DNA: TGTGCCAGCAGCCGCGCGGTGACAGGGACCCTTCGGCCAGATACGCAGTATTTT
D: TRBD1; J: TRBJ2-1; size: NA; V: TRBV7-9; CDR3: CASTTGGSGYNEQFF; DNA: TGTGCCAGCACCACAGGGGGGAGCGGGTACAATGAGCAGTTCTTC
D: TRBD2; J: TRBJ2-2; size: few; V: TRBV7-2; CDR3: CASSPRTSGSGELFF; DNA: TGTGCCAGCAGCCCCCGGACTAGCGGGAGCGGGGAGCTGTTTTTT
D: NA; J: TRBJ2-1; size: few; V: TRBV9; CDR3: CASSGVTYNEQFF; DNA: TGTGCCAGCAGCGGGGTCACCTACAATGAGCAGTTCTTC
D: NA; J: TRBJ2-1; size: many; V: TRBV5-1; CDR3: CASSLAPGVDEQFF; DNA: TGCGCCAGCAGCTTGGCCCCAGGGGTCGATGAGCAGTTCTTC
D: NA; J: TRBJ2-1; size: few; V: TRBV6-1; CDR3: CASSEEDLQFF; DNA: TGTGCCAGCAGTGAAGAGGACTTGCAGTTCTTC
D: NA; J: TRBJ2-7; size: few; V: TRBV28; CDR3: CASSSRGGGTYEQYF; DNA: TGTGCCAGTAGTAGTAGGGGCGGAGGTACCTACGAGCAGTACTTC
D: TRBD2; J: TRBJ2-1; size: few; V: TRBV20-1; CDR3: CSAPVARGGLNNEQFF; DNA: TGCAGTGCTCCAGTAGCGCGGGGGGGCCTAAACAATGAGCAGTTCTTC
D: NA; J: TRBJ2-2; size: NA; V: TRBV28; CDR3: CASIAVYTGELFF; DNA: TGTGCCAGCATTGCGGTGTACACCGGGGAGCTGTTTTTT
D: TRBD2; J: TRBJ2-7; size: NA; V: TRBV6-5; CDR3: CASSYWRTSVTYEQYF; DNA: TGTGCCAGCAGTTACTGGAGGACTAGCGTCACCTACGAGCAGTACTTC
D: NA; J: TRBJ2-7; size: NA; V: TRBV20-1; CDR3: CSAGPSSYEQYF; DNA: TGCAGTGCTGGCCCCAGCTCCTACGAGCAGTACTTC
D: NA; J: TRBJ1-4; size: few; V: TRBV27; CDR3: CASSLIPNEKLFF; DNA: TGTGCCAGCAGTTTAATCCCTAATGAAAAACTGTTTTTT
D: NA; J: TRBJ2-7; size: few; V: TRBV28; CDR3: CASSFQGIEQYF; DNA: TGTGCCAGCAGTTTCCAGGGGATCGAGCAGTACTTC
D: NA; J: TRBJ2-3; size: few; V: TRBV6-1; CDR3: CASGKLGQITDTQYF; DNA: TGTGCCAGCGGAAAACTAGGACAGATCACAGATACGCAGTATTTT
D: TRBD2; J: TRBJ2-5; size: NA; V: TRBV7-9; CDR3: CASTYLAGGQETQYF; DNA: TGTGCCAGCACCTATCTAGCGGGGGGCCAAGAGACCCAGTACTTC
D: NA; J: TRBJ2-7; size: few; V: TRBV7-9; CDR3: CASSHRDYEQYF; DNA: TGTGCCAGCAGCCACCGCGACTACGAGCAGTACTTC
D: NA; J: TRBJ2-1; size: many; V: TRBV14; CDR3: CASSQPGTVNYNEQFF; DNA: TGTGCCAGCAGCCAGCCCGGGACTGTGAACTACAATGAGCAGTTCTTC
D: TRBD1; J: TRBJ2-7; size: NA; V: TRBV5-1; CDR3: CASSLGTGRSGQYF; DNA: TGCGCCAGCAGCTTAGGGACAGGAAGGTCTGGGCAGTACTTC
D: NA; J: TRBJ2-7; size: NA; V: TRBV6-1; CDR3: CASSIVRKGEQYF; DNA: TGTGCCAGCAGCATAGTCCGGAAGGGCGAGCAGTACTTC
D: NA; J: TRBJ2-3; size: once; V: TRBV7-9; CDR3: CASSLEEDLKDTQYF; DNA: TGTGCCAGCAGCTTAGAAGAGGACCTTAAGGATACGCAGTATTTT
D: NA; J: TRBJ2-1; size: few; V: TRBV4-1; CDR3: CASSHEKNYNEQFF; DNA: TGCGCCAGCAGCCACGAGAAGAACTACAATGAGCAGTTCTTC
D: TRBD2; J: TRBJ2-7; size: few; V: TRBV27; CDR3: CASSRGTSGDEQYF; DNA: TGTGCCAGCAGTCGGGGGACTAGCGGGGACGAGCAGTACTTC
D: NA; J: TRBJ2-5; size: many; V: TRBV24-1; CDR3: CATSPDWGETQYF; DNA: TGTGCCACCAGCCCCGATTGGGGTGAGACCCAGTACTTC
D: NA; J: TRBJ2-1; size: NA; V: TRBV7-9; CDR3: CASSFRGSTYNEQFF; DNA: TGTGCCAGCAGCTTCCGGGGATCTACCTACAATGAGCAGTTCTTC